These 21 T cell receptor beta chains originate from one sample sequenced in a study of PD-1 blockade in classical Hodgkin lymphoma (dated by TCRdb to 2019 to 2021). The time point label for this specimen denotes: cycle 1 day 1 (C1D1), immediately before nivolumab initiation. Every trial patient had relapsed following autologous stem cell transplantation, and prior brentuximab vedotin exposure was what differed among cohorts A, B and C. Magnetic negative selection with a Miltenyi CD8+ T cell isolation kit was used to purify CD8+ T cells from thawed PBMCs. The method was the immunoSEQ multiplex PCR assay. Sourced from immuneACCESS, this table was stored by TCRdb with only in-frame sequences that have V and J called. A share of the clones is absent; for the studies checked, an unresolved V gene accounts for under half, and the remainder has no known explanation. Across this sample there are about 29,000 clones, with approximately 86% seen only once. The biggest ten clones account for approximately 6.7% of the sample.

The source material was CD8+ T cells from blood, sampled at baseline. Receptor source: a human donor with classical Hodgkin lymphoma.

This sequence joins TRBV2 and TRBJ2-2; 9 bases align to TRBD2. Germline CDR1 reads SNHLY; CDR2 reads FYNNEI. The CDR3 is 15 amino acids. Trimming at V came to 6 bases and at J to 6 bases, leaving 8 bases not matched to a gene. The CDR3 bases are TGTGCCAGCAGCCTGACTAGCGGCGATCCCGGGGAGCTGTTTTTT. Protein: CASSLTSGDPGELFF.

The chain has TRBV5-8 and TRBJ2-7; 7 positions agree with TRBD1. The V gene end was trimmed by 1 base and the J gene end by 2 bases; junction bases not matched to a gene: 3. This CDR3 contains 14 residues. CDR1 and CDR2 (germline): SGHTS, YDEGEE. The CDR3 here is CASSLRGRPYEQYF. Here the CDR3 DNA reads TGTGCCAGCAGCTTGAGGGGGCGTCCCTACGAGCAGTACTTC.

This chain links TRBV30 with TRBJ2-7; 9 bases agree with TRBD2. CDR3 size: 14 residues. V shed 6 bases and J 0 bases; nucleotides not matched to a gene: 6. CDR1 GTSNPN and CDR2 SVGIG come from the germline V gene (reference sequence). DNA of the CDR3: TGTGCCTGCCCCCTAGCGGGGAGCTCCTACGAGCAGTACTTC. Protein sequence: CACPLAGSSYEQYF.

V gene TRBV15 combines with J gene TRBJ2-2, with D hard to call. Trimming pared 0 bases from V and 3 bases from J, leaving 2 bases between. This CDR3 is 13 amino acids long. Germline loops: CDR1 LNHNV, CDR2 YYDKDF (reference sequence). The CDR3 protein is CATSREDTGELFF. CDR3 nucleotide sequence: TGTGCCACCAGCAGAGAAGACACCGGGGAGCTGTTTTTT.

The V and J genes are TRBV28 and TRBJ2-3; tentatively, D is TRBD1 (6 bases). V was cut by 3 bases and J by 0 bases, with 19 bases left in between. This CDR3 spans 18 amino acids. In germline, CDR1 is MDHEN, CDR2 SYDVKM. In DNA, the CDR3 is TGTGCCAGCAGTTTTTACTCAGGTGGGGGCTTAAGCACAGATACGCAGTATTTT. Its protein is CASSFYSGGGLSTDTQYF.

CDR3 sequence (DNA): TGTGCCACCTTTCGGACAGACCTGACAGATACGCAGTATTTT. This translates into CATFRTDLTDTQYF. The J gene is TRBJ2-3, the V gene TRBV2, with a weak D call TRBD1 (6 bases). The CDR3 has 14 amino acids. The germline gives CDR1 SNHLY, CDR2 FYNNEI. Trimming shortened V by 10 bases and J by 3 bases, and 17 bases separated the two germline ends.

The sample holds one count of this clone. The chain couples TRBV11-3 to TRBJ2-1; 16 bases are a match to TRBD2. V was clipped by 4 bases and J by 7 bases; unmatched bases: 10. Germline V gives CDR1 SGHNT, CDR2 YENEEA. CDR3 length: 18 amino acids. The chain's CDR3 is CASSSTGTSGRARNEQFF. The CDR3 DNA reads as TGTGCCAGCAGCTCAACCGGGACTAGCGGGAGGGCCCGGAATGAGCAGTTCTTC.

This chain uses TRBV28 with TRBJ2-7; D is unclear. Germline CDR1 MDHEN, CDR2 SYDVKM. Trimming cost V 8 bases and J 2 bases, with 13 bases left between them. The CDR3 length is 13 residues. This CDR3 reads CASEPGPTYEQYF. The CDR3 DNA follows: TGTGCCAGCGAGCCAGGCCCTACCTACGAGCAGTACTTC.

The CDR3 is CASSQFKLAAETQYF. CDR3 nucleotides: TGTGCCAGCAGCCAATTTAAACTGGCCGCAGAGACCCAGTACTTC. V is TRBV14 and J is TRBJ2-5; D is unresolved. This CDR3 has 15 residues. Between the trimmed V and J ends, which lost 2 bases and 4 bases, there was a span of 14 bases. CDR1 SGHDN and CDR2 FVKESK come from the germline V gene.

This chain joins TRBV27 and TRBJ2-7, with D possibly matching TRBD1 (5 bases). Trimming stripped 7 bases from V and 0 bases from J, with 16 bases between. CDR1 MNHEY and CDR2 SMNVEV come from the germline V gene (reference sequence). The length of the CDR3 is 15 residues. CDR3 residues: CASKMENRPSYEQYF. The CDR3 DNA is TGTGCCAGCAAGATGGAGAACAGGCCCTCCTACGAGCAGTACTTC.

This chain connects TRBV19 to TRBJ2-1, with D possibly being TRBD1 (5 bases). There are 13 residues in the CDR3. CDR1 and CDR2 from the germline V gene are LNHDA and SQIVND (reference sequence). Trimming cost V 5 bases and J 6 bases, with 11 bases left between them. This chain's CDR3 is CASSQNTGNEQFF. CDR3 DNA: TGTGCCAGTAGTCAAAACACAGGCAATGAGCAGTTCTTC.

V and J are TRBV28 and TRBJ2-7; D is possibly TRBD2 (7 bases). V lost 5 bases and J 5 bases, leaving 19 bases between the germline ends. The CDR3 has 15 residues. CDR1 and CDR2 from the germline V gene are MDHEN and SYDVKM. For the CDR3, the DNA is TGTGCCAGCAGTCTACTGATGGGGGGGCAGGACGAGCAGTACTTC. Its protein is CASSLLMGGQDEQYF.

The rearrangement links TRBV10-3 to TRBJ2-2; 12 bases are a match to TRBD2. The junction had 19 bases not matched to a gene; V was cut back by 5 bases and J by 0 bases. Germline V gene lookup returns CDR1 ENHRY and CDR2 SYGVKD. The CDR3 is 22 residues long. The CDR3 nucleotides read TGTGCCATCAGTTCCTTAACCTCCCCGGCTAGCGGGAGGGGAGCGAACACCGGGGAGCTGTTTTTT. This gives the protein CAISSLTSPASGRGANTGELFF.

This chain links TRBV11-1 with TRBJ2-7, with D tentatively TRBD1 (6 bases). V was trimmed by 5 bases and J by 3 bases, leaving 14 bases between them. Per germline, CDR1 SGHAT and CDR2 FQDESV (reference sequence). This CDR3 region has 14 residues. The CDR3 DNA reads as TGTGCCAGCAGCATGGGGGCCAGCTTCTACGAGCAGTACTTC. Protein: CASSMGASFYEQYF.

The chain is built from TRBV27 and TRBJ2-7; no reliable D call. This CDR3 spans 13 amino acids. Per the germline V gene, CDR1 is MNHEY and CDR2 is SMNVEV (reference sequence). V dropped 2 bases and J dropped 2 bases, with 7 bases sitting between them. Written as DNA, the CDR3 is TGTGCCAGCAGTTTAACTCAAACCTACGAGCAGTACTTC. Translated, it gives CASSLTQTYEQYF.

The J gene is TRBJ1-2, the V gene TRBV6-1; D gene uncertain. This CDR3 has 12 amino acids. Germline CDR1 is MNHNS and CDR2 is SASEGT. Trimming pared 1 base from V and 3 bases from J, leaving 3 bases between. CDR3 in DNA: TGTGCCAGCAGTGAAGACCACTATGGCTACACCTTC. This translates into CASSEDHYGYTF.

The chain couples TRBV6-5 to TRBJ1-2; no definite D call. Germline CDR1 is MNHEY and CDR2 is SVGAGI. The V gene lost 1 base and the J gene lost 3 bases, with 9 bases spanning the gap. This CDR3 contains 14 residues. The CDR3 DNA reads TGTGCCAGCAGTTACTTGGGGATAGACTATGGCTACACCTTC. Protein product: CASSYLGIDYGYTF.

The rearrangement uses TRBV7-9 and TRBJ1-3; D gene unclear. With 5 bases removed from V and 0 bases from J, the gap between germline ends came to 17 bases. CDR3 length: 17 residues. Germline lookup yields CDR1 SEHNR and CDR2 FQNEAQ (reference sequence). The CDR3: CASSPPADTASGNTIYF. CDR3 sequence (DNA): TGTGCCAGCAGCCCTCCCGCCGACACGGCCTCTGGAAACACCATATATTTT.

The chain uses TRBV2 and TRBJ2-7, with 7 bases lining up with TRBD1. CDR3 length equals 15 residues. After removal of 1 base from V and 3 bases from J, the junction contained 6 bases not matched to a gene. Germline loops: CDR1 SNHLY, CDR2 FYNNEI. CDR3 coding DNA: TGTGCCAGCAGTGAAGAGAGGGGGCCCAGCTACGAGCAGTACTTC. It yields the protein CASSEERGPSYEQYF. Using reference TRBV2 and TRBJ2-7 for the parts outside the CDR3, the full variable domain is EPEVTQTPSHQVTQMGQEVILRCVPISNHLYFYWYRQILGQKVEFLVSFYNNEISEKSEIFDDQFSVERPDGSNFTLKIRSTKLEDSAMYFCASSEERGPSYEQYFGPGTRLTVT.

This clone showed up just once. J is TRBJ1-1 and V is TRBV7-9; 7 bases are a match to TRBD1. CDR1 is SEHNR, CDR2 FQNEAQ, per germline (reference sequence). This CDR3 spans 13 amino acids. After removal of 7 bases from V and 4 bases from J, the junction contained 6 bases not matched to a gene. The CDR3 region has the DNA TGTGCCAGCACCGAAGACAGGGTCACTGAAGCTTTCTTT. Its translation is CASTEDRVTEAFF.

The CDR3 reads CASSFVRGPSDTQYF. The CDR3 nucleotides read TGTGCCAGCAGTTTTGTCAGGGGGCCCTCAGATACGCAGTATTTT. The chain carries TRBV27 and TRBJ2-3; 8 bases fit TRBD1. V shed 3 bases, J shed 4 bases, and the junction held 6 bases outside the gene matches. There are 15 residues in the CDR3. Germline loops: CDR1 MNHEY, CDR2 SMNVEV (reference sequence).